These T cell receptor beta chains were read from a single sample in a study of T cells in Graves' hyperthyroidism and ophthalmopathy. TCRdb ran MiXCR on the multiplex PCR reads and lists one entry per CDR3 protein. The data show 750,000 to 900,000 distinct CDR3 sequences, 38% seen once. Material: blood. All receptors derive from a man in his late teens or twenties with Graves' hyperthyroidism. CDR3s include the opening cysteine and the closing phenylalanine or tryptophan. D genes are given only for firm matches. Clone size, where shown, is once, few, many, or a class for clones that have expanded.

TRBD2	-	TRBV25-1	TRBJ2-5	TGTGCCAGCAGTGCTGAGCGGGAGGGGCAAGAGACCCAGTACTTC	CASSAEREGQETQYF
TRBD1	-	TRBV6-5	TRBJ2-2	TGTGCCAGCGGCTTACCCGGGACAGGGACCGGGGAGCTGTTTTTT	CASGLPGTGTGELFF
-	-	TRBV11-1	TRBJ2-7	TGTGCCAGCAGCGTTGACGGCGGTTACGGGGAGCAGTACTTC	CASSVDGGYGEQYF
-	few	TRBV12-3/TRBV12-4	TRBJ2-7	TGTGCCAGCAGTTTCACCCAGGGAACCTACGAGCAGTACTTC	CASSFTQGTYEQYF
TRBD2	-	TRBV10-3	TRBJ2-7	TGTGCCAGCAGCGTACCTAGCGGGAGATCCTACGAGCAGTACTTC	CASSVPSGRSYEQYF
-	-	TRBV12-3/TRBV12-4	TRBJ1-6	TGTGCCAGCAGTTTGGGCATACTTTCACCCCTCCACTTT	CASSLGILSPLHF
-	once	TRBV19	TRBJ1-2	TGTGCCAGTTACACAGGGATATTCTATGGCAACACCTTC	CASYTGIFYGNTF
TRBD2	-	TRBV29-1	TRBJ2-7	TGCAGCAGTGGGACTAGCGGGGGGAACTCCTACGAGCAGTACTTC	CSSGTSGGNSYEQYF
-	many	TRBV11-3	TRBJ1-6	TGTGCCAGCAGCTTAGCTGGGAGTTCACCCCTCCACTTT	CASSLAGSSPLHF
TRBD1	many	TRBV7-8	TRBJ2-5	TGTGCCAGCAGCCTAACCCGGACAGGGCAAGAGACCCAGTACTTC	CASSLTRTGQETQYF